This is a list of T cell receptor beta chains from one sample in a study of beta chain features in type 1 diabetes. The table came from immunoSEQ multiplex PCR; TCRdb's copy has only in-frame clones and leaves some out. The sample comprises roughly 170,000 clones, about 13% of which are singletons, and around 0.63% rests with the top ten. Sequenced input: central memory CD4+ T cells from blood. These receptors all come from a woman under 30 in good health. The CDR3 runs from the conserved cysteine through the conserved F or W. The order of the fields is J gene, V gene, clone size, D gene, CDR3 DNA, CDR3 protein. The D gene is left open where the match is weak. Only some rows state a clone size, as once, few, many or a class for expanded clones.

>TRBJ2-3|TRBV7-9|-|-
TGTGCCAGCAGCGCTGGGGGGACTAGCACAGATACGCAGTATTTT
CASSAGGTSTDTQYF
>TRBJ2-5|TRBV6-5|few|-
TGTGCCAGCAGTTATATCGGTCAAGAGACCCAGTACTTC
CASSYIGQETQYF
>TRBJ2-1|TRBV30|-|TRBD1
TGTGCCTGGAGTCCGGACAGGACGAAGCAGTTCTTC
CAWSPDRTKQFF
>TRBJ2-3|TRBV27|few|-
TGTGCCAGCAGTTTATTTCTTCGGGCAGATACGCAGTATTTT
CASSLFLRADTQYF
>TRBJ2-1|TRBV29-1|few|TRBD2
TGCAGCGTTGTAGTAGCGGCGGGGGCCTACAATGAGCAGTTCTTC
CSVVVAAGAYNEQFF
>TRBJ2-5|TRBV30|-|-
TGTGCCTGGAGTGGACAGGCCGGGGAGACCCAGTACTTC
CAWSGQAGETQYF
>TRBJ2-7|TRBV28|few|TRBD2
TGTGCCAGCAGTTCCCCCGGGACTAGCTCCGACGAGCAGTACTTC
CASSSPGTSSDEQYF
>TRBJ2-7|TRBV5-1|few|-
TGCGCCAGCAGCTTGGGGCAACAGGCCTACGAGCAGTACTTC
CASSLGQQAYEQYF
>TRBJ2-7|TRBV6-5|-|-
TGTGCCAGCAAGGCAGGGGGGAATCCCTACGAGCAGTACTTC
CASKAGGNPYEQYF
>TRBJ2-7|TRBV7-8|-|TRBD1
TGTGCCAGCAGCTTACAGACAGGGGGCTACGAGCAGTACTTC
CASSLQTGGYEQYF
>TRBJ1-2|TRBV2|once|-
TGTGCCAGCAGTTGGGGAGGGTCGGTTGGCTACACCTTC
CASSWGGSVGYTF
>TRBJ2-5|TRBV14|few|-
TGTGCCAGCAGCCACAAGGGACTTAAAGAGACCCAGTACTTC
CASSHKGLKETQYF
>TRBJ2-3|TRBV2|-|TRBD2
TGTGCCAGCAGGGTAGGGAGCGGGACCAGAACAGATACGCAGTATTTT
CASRVGSGTRTDTQYF
>TRBJ1-1|TRBV28|few|TRBD1
TGTGCCAGCAGTCCACCGGGACAGGGTACTGAAGCTTTCTTT
CASSPPGQGTEAFF
>TRBJ2-7|TRBV5-1|few|TRBD2
TGCGCCAGCAGCTTGGGGACTAGCGGGAGGGCTTACGAGCAGTACTTC
CASSLGTSGRAYEQYF
>TRBJ2-1|TRBV5-1|-|-
TGCGCCAGCAGCACAACCTTACAGGGCGTCCGGAACAATGAGCAGTTCTTC
CASSTTLQGVRNNEQFF
>TRBJ2-1|TRBV7-9|-|TRBD1
TGTGCCAGCAGCTCGGGGACAGGGCCGGACAATGAGCAGTTCTTC
CASSSGTGPDNEQFF
>TRBJ1-4|TRBV7-8|few|-
TGTGCCAGCAGCTTAGACACGCAGGGCAATGAAAAACTGTTTTTT
CASSLDTQGNEKLFF
>TRBJ2-7|TRBV5-4|many|TRBD2
TGTGCCAGCAGCTTGGCCGGGACTAGCGGGTACGAGCAGTACTTC
CASSLAGTSGYEQYF
>TRBJ2-5|TRBV27|many|-
TGTGCCAGCAAGGGGGGGAGTTGGGAGACCCAGTACTTC
CASKGGSWETQYF
>TRBJ2-7|TRBV19|-|-
TGTGCCAGTAGTGCCCAGCGGAGGACCTACGAGCAGTACTTC
CASSAQRRTYEQYF
>TRBJ1-5|TRBV7-2|few|-
TGTGCCAGCAGCTTACTTCCGTCGGTTTATCAGCCCCAGCATTTT
CASSLLPSVYQPQHF
>TRBJ2-2|TRBV10-3|-|TRBD1
TGTGCCATCAGTTCCCGGGACAGGGGGGCCGGGGAGCTGTTTTTT
CAISSRDRGAGELFF
>TRBJ2-4|TRBV30|-|-
TGTGCCTGGGAGGGTCTAGCCAAAAACATTCAGTACTTC
CAWEGLAKNIQYF
>TRBJ2-2|TRBV11-2|-|-
TGTGCCAGCAGCTTCGTCACCGGGGAGCTGTTTTTT
CASSFVTGELFF
>TRBJ2-3|TRBV11-2|many|TRBD2
TGTGCCAGCAGCCAAGCCCTAGCGGGGCCCCGCACAGATACGCAGTATTTT
CASSQALAGPRTDTQYF
>TRBJ2-3|TRBV6-5|few|-
TGTGCCAGCAGTCCCCAACCGACTCACCAAATTCAGTATTTT
CASSPQPTHQIQYF
>TRBJ2-1|TRBV11-2|few|-
TGTGCCAGCAGCTTGGCCCGGGACTTCTACAATGAGCAGTTCTTC
CASSLARDFYNEQFF
>TRBJ2-7|TRBV5-4|few|-
TGTGCCAGCAGCTCCGTCGGGTACGAGCAGTACTTC
CASSSVGYEQYF
>TRBJ1-2|TRBV15|few|TRBD1
TGTGCCACCAGCAGAGATCAGGGGGCCGCCTATGGCTACACCTTC
CATSRDQGAAYGYTF
>TRBJ2-7|TRBV11-2|-|TRBD2
TGTGCCAGCAGCCGCCGACTAGCGGGAGGTCGAGACGAGCAGTACTTC
CASSRRLAGGRDEQYF
>TRBJ2-7|TRBV6-1|-|-
TGTGCCAGCAGTGGGCTAGCGAAAAGCTCCTACGAGCAGTACTTC
CASSGLAKSSYEQYF
>TRBJ1-2|TRBV5-4|few|TRBD1
TGTGCCAGCAGCTTGGCTCCCGGGACAGGCTATGGCTACACCTTC
CASSLAPGTGYGYTF
>TRBJ2-5|TRBV7-7|few|-
TGTGCCAGCAGCTTAGGTCCAGGTTCTCGGAAAGAGACCCAGTACTTC
CASSLGPGSRKETQYF
>TRBJ1-5|TRBV28|-|-
TGTGCCAGCAGTCCGCGGGGCCGTGAGGATCAGCCCCAGCATTTT
CASSPRGREDQPQHF
>TRBJ2-2|TRBV28|few|-
TGTGCCAGCAGTTTTTATTGGGAGCTGTTTTTT
CASSFYWELFF
>TRBJ2-3|TRBV18|-|TRBD1
TGTGCCAGCTCACCCACGACAGGGGCCAGCACAGATACGCAGTATTTT
CASSPTTGASTDTQYF
>TRBJ2-3|TRBV14|few|-
TGTGCCAGCAGCCAAGTTCAGTCATACACAGATACGCAGTATTTT
CASSQVQSYTDTQYF
>TRBJ2-5|TRBV10-1|-|TRBD2
TGCGCCAGCAGTGCCACGTCCCGGACTAGCGGCCTCCAAGAGACCCAGTACTTC
CASSATSRTSGLQETQYF
>TRBJ2-5|TRBV2|-|-
TGTGCCAGCAGTTACAGGGTCCCAAGAGAGACCCAGTACTTC
CASSYRVPRETQYF
>TRBJ2-7|TRBV2|few|-
TGTGCCAGTCGCGCCGTCTACGAGCAGTACTTC
CASRAVYEQYF
>TRBJ1-5|TRBV5-4|few|-
TGTGCCAGCAGCTTGGAAGGGGGGGATCAGCCCCAGCATTTT
CASSLEGGDQPQHF
>TRBJ1-4|TRBV2|-|TRBD1
TGTGCCAGCAGGCAATCGGACAGGGGCCTGTTTTTT
CASRQSDRGLFF